Presented here are 4 T cell receptor beta chains from one specimen sequenced in a study of T cell responses to AZD1222 COVID-19 vaccine (dated by TCRdb to the early 2020s). Libraries came from the immunoSEQ multiplex PCR assay. TCRdb mirrors the immuneACCESS table, restricted to in-frame sequences. Some clones are absent from its copies; in checked studies, under half trace to an unresolved V gene, and the reason for the others is unknown. For this sample there are just under 150,000 clones; about 92% appear just once. The ten largest clones represent about 1.8% of the sample. The time point label on this specimen signifies: about 28 days (+/-7) after the second vaccine dose. The sequences come from peripheral blood, collected 28 days after the second AZD1222 dose. The receptors shown here come from an adult who received the AZD1222 COVID-19 vaccine.

The genes are TRBV14 and TRBJ1-6; D is unresolved. Per germline, CDR1 SGHDN and CDR2 FVKESK. Trimming left V 3 bases short and J 10 bases short, with 13 bases between. The CDR3 has 14 amino acids. This chain's CDR3 is CASSQYPGRSPLHF. As DNA, the CDR3 is TGTGCCAGCAGCCAGTACCCGGGAAGATCACCCCTCCACTTT.

This clone was counted between two and nine times. The chain links TRBV4-2 to TRBJ1-5; TRBD1 agrees at 10 bases. With V trimmed by 3 bases and J by 5 bases, 4 bases remained unmatched. The CDR3 extends over 15 amino acids. The germline gives CDR1 LGHNA, CDR2 YNFKEQ. The DNA of the CDR3 is TGTGCCAGCAGCCAGGAAGGGACAGGGGATCAGCCCCAGCATTTT. This gives the protein CASSQEGTGDQPQHF.

The rearrangement uses TRBV19 and TRBJ1-2, with D perhaps matching TRBD1 (6 bases). Trimming pared 4 bases from V and 8 bases from J, leaving 14 bases between. In germline, CDR1 is LNHDA, CDR2 SQIVND (reference sequence). The CDR3 totals 13 residues. The CDR3 coding sequence is TGTGCCAGTAGTAAGACAGGCGCCGCGGGCTACACCTTC. This codes for CASSKTGAAGYTF. Combining the CDR3 with reference TRBV19 and TRBJ1-2 gives the whole variable domain DGGITQSPKYLFRKEGQNVTLSCEQNLNHDAMYWYRQDPGQGLRLIYYSQIVNDFQKGDIAEGYSVSREKKESFPLTVTSAQKNPTAFYLCASSKTGAAGYTFGSGTRLTVV.

The chain has TRBV4-2 and TRBJ1-1, with 7 bases lining up with TRBD1. The V gene's germline CDR1 is LGHNA and CDR2 YNFKEQ. V dropped 0 bases and J dropped 1; count of bases not matched to a gene: 8. The CDR3 spans 17 residues. The CDR3 coding sequence is TGTGCCAGCAGCCAAGACCTCTCGGGACAGAAGAACACTGAAGCTTTCTTT. Translating gives CASSQDLSGQKNTEAFF.